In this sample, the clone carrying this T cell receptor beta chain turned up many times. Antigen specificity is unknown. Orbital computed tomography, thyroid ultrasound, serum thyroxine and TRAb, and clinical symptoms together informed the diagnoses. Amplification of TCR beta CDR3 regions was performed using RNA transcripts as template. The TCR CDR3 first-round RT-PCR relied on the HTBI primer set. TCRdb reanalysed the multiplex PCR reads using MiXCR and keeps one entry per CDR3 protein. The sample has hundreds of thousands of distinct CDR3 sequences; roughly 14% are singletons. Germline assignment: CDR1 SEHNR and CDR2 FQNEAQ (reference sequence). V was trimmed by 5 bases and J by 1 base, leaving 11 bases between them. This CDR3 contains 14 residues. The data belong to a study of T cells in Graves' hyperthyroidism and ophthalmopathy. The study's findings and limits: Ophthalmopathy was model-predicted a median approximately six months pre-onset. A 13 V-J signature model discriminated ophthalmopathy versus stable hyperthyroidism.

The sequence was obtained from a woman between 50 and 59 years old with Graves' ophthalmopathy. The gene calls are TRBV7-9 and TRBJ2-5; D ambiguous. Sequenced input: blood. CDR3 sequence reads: CASSHRGVQETQYF. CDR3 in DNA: TGTGCCAGCAGCCACCGCGGCGTCCAAGAGACCCAGTACTTC.